What follows are 7 T cell receptor beta chains derived from one specimen sequenced in a study of control samples from healthy donors and cancer patients. TCRdb keeps only in-frame clones here, not all; method: immunoSEQ multiplex PCR. The profile shows 150,000 or so clones, around 90% of them singletons. The sequencing input was blood. The receptors were sampled from a man in his late teens or twenties in good health.

The J gene is TRBJ1-2, the V gene TRBV28; 8 nucleotides agree with TRBD1. CDR3 size: 16 residues. Germline loops: CDR1 MDHEN, CDR2 SYDVKM. V was pared by 6 bases and J by 1 base, with 10 bases of the junction left unmatched. CDR3 coding DNA: TGTGCCAGCAGCGGCCATGTGGGACAGGATAACTATGGCTACACCTTC. It encodes CASSGHVGQDNYGYTF.

The genes are TRBV6-4 and TRBJ2-1, with TRBD2 matching over 16 bases. The CDR3 is 16 amino acids. J gave up 10 bases and V 4 bases, and 7 bases lay outside the gene matches. Germline V gene data show CDR1 as MRHNA and CDR2 as SNTAGT. Written as DNA, the CDR3 is TGTGCCAGCAGTGCCCATGGGACTAGCGGGGGGGAAGAGCAGTTCTTC. Translated: CASSAHGTSGGEEQFF.

The chain links TRBV4-3 to TRBJ2-4; D unresolved. Trimming stripped 0 bases from V and 9 bases from J, with 9 bases between. The CDR3 loop spans 13 amino acids. From germline, CDR1 is LGHNA and CDR2 YSLEER. CDR3 DNA sequence: TGCGCCAGCAGCCAAGATAAGGGCACCATTCAGTACTTC. Amino acid sequence: CASSQDKGTIQYF.

This clone was picked up a small number of times. V and J are TRBV14 and TRBJ1-4, with D possibly being TRBD1 (5 bases). The CDR3 loop spans 13 amino acids. Trimming cost V 4 bases and J 10 bases, with 13 bases left between them. Germline values: CDR1 SGHDN, CDR2 FVKESK. The CDR3 region is CASSPWQGGKLFF. The CDR3 DNA reads as TGTGCCAGCAGCCCCTGGCAGGGAGGAAAACTGTTTTTT.

The V and J genes are TRBV24-1 and TRBJ2-7; D is undetermined. Germline-derived CDR1 and CDR2 are KGHDR and SFDVKD. Deletions cut 2 bases from V and 5 bases from J, with 9 bases between. CDR3 length: 13 residues. CDR3 coding DNA: TGTGCCACCAGTGATTCCTTTTATCACGAGCAGTACTTC. Protein: CATSDSFYHEQYF.

CDR3 protein: CASSPDSPGSNEQFF. The CDR3 DNA follows: TGTGCCAGCAGCCCCGACAGCCCTGGGAGCAATGAGCAGTTCTTC. The V and J genes are TRBV3-1 (or the pseudogene TRBV3-2) and TRBJ2-1; TRBD1 or TRBD2 may be the D gene (5 bases each). The CDR3 loop spans 15 amino acids. The V end was cut by 4 bases, the J end by 6 bases, with 16 bases between. Germline-derived CDR1 and CDR2 are LGHDT and YNNKEL (reference sequence).

The CDR3 here is CASRPENNEQFF. The DNA for the CDR3 is TGTGCCAGCAGGCCAGAAAACAATGAGCAGTTCTTC. The chain recombines TRBV7-9 with TRBJ2-1; D remains ambiguous. The CDR3 covers 12 residues. The ends were cut back, 6 bases at V and 5 bases at J, with 8 bases in the middle. The germline V gene has CDR1 SEHNR and CDR2 FQNEAQ (reference sequence).